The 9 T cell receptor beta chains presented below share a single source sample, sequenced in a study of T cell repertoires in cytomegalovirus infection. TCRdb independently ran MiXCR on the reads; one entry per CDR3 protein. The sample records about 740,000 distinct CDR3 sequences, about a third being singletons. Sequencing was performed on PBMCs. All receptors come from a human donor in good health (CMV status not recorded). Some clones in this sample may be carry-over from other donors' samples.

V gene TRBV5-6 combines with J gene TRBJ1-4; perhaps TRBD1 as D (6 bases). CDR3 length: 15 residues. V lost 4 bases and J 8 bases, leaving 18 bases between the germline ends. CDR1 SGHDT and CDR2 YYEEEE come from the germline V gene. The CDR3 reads CASSPPWGAGEKLFF. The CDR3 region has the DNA TGTGCCAGCAGCCCCCCTTGGGGGGCTGGAGAAAAACTGTTTTTT.

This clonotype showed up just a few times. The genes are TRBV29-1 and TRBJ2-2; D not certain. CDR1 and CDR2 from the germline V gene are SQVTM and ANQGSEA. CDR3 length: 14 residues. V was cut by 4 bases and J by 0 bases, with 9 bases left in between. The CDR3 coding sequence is TGCAGCGTTGCGCGCAACGCGAACACCGGGGAGCTGTTTTTT. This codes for CSVARNANTGELFF.

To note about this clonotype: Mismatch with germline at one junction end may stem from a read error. For the CDR3, the DNA is TGTGCCAGCATCTTAGCCGTATCAGTGAATCAGCCCCAGCATTTT. It yields the protein CASILAVSVNQPQHF. The V gene is TRBV7-2, the J gene TRBJ1-5, with D unclear. From germline, CDR1 is SGHTA and CDR2 FQGNSA. The CDR3 has 15 amino acids. Together with reference TRBV7-2 and TRBJ1-5, the CDR3 gives the full variable domain: GAGVSQSPSNKVTEKGKDVELRCDPISGHTALYWYRQSLGQGLEFLIYFQGNSAPDKSGLPSDRFSAERTGGSVSTLTIQRTQQEDSAVYLCASILAVSVNQPQHFGDGTRLSIL.

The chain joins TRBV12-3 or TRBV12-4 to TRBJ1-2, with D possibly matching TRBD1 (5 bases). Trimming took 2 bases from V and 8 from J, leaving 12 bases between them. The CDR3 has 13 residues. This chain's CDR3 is CASSLKGRIGYTF. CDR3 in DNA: TGTGCCAGCAGTTTAAAGGGGCGCATCGGCTACACCTTC.

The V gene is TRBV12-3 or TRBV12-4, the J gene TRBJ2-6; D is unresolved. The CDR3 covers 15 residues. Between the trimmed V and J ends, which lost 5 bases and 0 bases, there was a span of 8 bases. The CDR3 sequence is CASSPMGSGANVLTF. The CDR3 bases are TGTGCCAGCAGTCCCATGGGCTCTGGGGCCAACGTCCTGACTTTC.

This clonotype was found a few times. CDR3: CSARDPREWQTQYF. CDR3 in DNA: TGCAGTGCTAGAGATCCGAGGGAGTGGCAGACCCAGTACTTC. The gene calls are TRBV20-1 and TRBJ2-5, with D possibly being TRBD2 (5 bases). V shed 0 bases and J shed 6 bases, with 14 bases lying between them. CDR1 is DFQATT, CDR2 SNEGSKA, per germline (reference sequence). This CDR3 spans 14 amino acids.

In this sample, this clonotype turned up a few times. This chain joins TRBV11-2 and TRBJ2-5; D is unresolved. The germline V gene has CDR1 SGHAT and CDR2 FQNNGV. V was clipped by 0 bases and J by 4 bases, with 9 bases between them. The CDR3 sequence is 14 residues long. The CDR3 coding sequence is TGTGCCAGCAGCTTAGATCGAAGTGGAGAGACCCAGTACTTC. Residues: CASSLDRSGETQYF.

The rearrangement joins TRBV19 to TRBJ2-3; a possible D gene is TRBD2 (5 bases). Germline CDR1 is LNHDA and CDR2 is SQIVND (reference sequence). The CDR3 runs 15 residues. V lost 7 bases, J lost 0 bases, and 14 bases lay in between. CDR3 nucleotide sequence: TGTGCCAGTAATCAACTAGTCGTTAGCACAGATACGCAGTATTTT. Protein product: CASNQLVVSTDTQYF.

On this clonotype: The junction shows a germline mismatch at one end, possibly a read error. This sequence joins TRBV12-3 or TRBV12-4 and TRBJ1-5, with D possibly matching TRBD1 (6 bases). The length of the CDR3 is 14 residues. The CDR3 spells CASSLGRDNQSQHF. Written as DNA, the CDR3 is TGTGCCAGCAGTTTAGGCAGGGACAATCAGTCCCAGCATTTT.